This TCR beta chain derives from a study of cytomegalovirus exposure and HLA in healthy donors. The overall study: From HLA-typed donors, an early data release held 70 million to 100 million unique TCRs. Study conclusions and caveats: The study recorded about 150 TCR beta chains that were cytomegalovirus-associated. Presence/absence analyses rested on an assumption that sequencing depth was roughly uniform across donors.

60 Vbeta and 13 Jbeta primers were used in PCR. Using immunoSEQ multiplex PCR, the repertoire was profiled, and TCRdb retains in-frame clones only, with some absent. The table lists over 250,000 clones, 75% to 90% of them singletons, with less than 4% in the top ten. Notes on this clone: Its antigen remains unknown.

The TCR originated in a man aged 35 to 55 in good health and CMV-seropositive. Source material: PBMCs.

CDR3 DNA sequence: TGTGCCAGCAGCACACGGACTTTTAATGAAAAACTGTTTTTT. It encodes CASSTRTFNEKLFF. The chain combines TRBV7-2 with TRBJ1-4, with D unresolved. Germline CDR1 SGHTA, CDR2 FQGNSA. Trimming removed 5 bases at V and 4 bases at J, with 11 bases between. This CDR3 region has 14 residues.